This is a list of T cell receptor beta chains from one sample in a study of T-cell memory formation after mild COVID-19. TCRdb used MiXCR to reprocess the 5' RACE reads, holding one entry per CDR3 protein. The repertoire includes roughly 110,000 distinct CDR3 sequences, 15% to 20% of them detected once, and roughly 31% sits in the top ten. Material: PBMCs or a T cell subset sorted from them (not recorded which). These receptors all stem from an adult woman who had mild COVID-19 (a few samples of this study predate the infection). Cell type and time point are not known. The CDR3 runs from the conserved cysteine through the conserved F or W. D genes are given only for firm matches. Clone sizes are given selectively: once, few, many, or a class where the clone is expanded.

size	J	D	length	V	CDR3	DNA
many	TRBJ2-7	.	13	TRBV5-1	CASRMGSSYEQYF	TGCGCCAGCAGGATGGGCAGCTCCTACGAGCAGTACTTC
few	TRBJ2-3	TRBD2	15	TRBV7-6	CASSLAGGPTDTQYF	TGTGCCAGCAGCCTAGCGGGGGGGCCCACAGATACGCAGTATTTT
.	TRBJ2-2	.	15	TRBV11-1	CASSQQGARTGELFF	TGTGCCAGCAGCCAGCAGGGCGCTCGCACCGGGGAGCTGTTTTTT
few	TRBJ2-7	.	14	TRBV9	CASGDGGLLSEQYF	TGTGCCAGCGGAGATGGGGGGCTTTTGTCCGAGCAGTACTTC
.	TRBJ1-3	.	17	TRBV7-9	CASSLSPSNSGGNTIYF	TGTGCCAGCAGCTTAAGTCCGTCTAACTCGGGTGGAAACACCATATATTTT
few	TRBJ2-7	.	14	TRBV5-1	CASSLGSDSPEQYF	TGCGCCAGCAGCTTAGGGTCGGACAGCCCCGAGCAGTACTTC
few	TRBJ1-1	.	12	TRBV29-1	CSVEDTGAEAFF	TGCAGCGTTGAAGATACGGGGGCTGAAGCTTTCTTT
few	TRBJ2-1	.	15	TRBV15	CATSRDAGAGNEQFF	TGTGCCACCAGCAGAGATGCAGGGGCGGGTAATGAGCAGTTCTTC
.	TRBJ1-1	.	10	TRBV12-3/TRBV12-4	CASRGNEAFF	TGTGCCAGCAGGGGGAATGAAGCTTTCTTT
.	TRBJ2-5	TRBD2	15	TRBV7-3	CASSLGLAVGETQCF	TGTGCCAGCAGCCTGGGACTAGCGGTGGGAGAGACCCAGTGCTTC
few	TRBJ1-4	.	15	TRBV5-1	CASSLVQGGSEKLFF	TGCGCCAGCAGCTTGGTTCAAGGGGGGAGTGAAAAACTGTTTTTT
.	TRBJ1-5	.	16	TRBV6-1	CASRDGAYGIYSPQHF	TGTGCCAGCCGGGACGGTGCTTATGGAATCTACAGCCCCCAGCATTTT
.	TRBJ2-7	.	11	TRBV7-9	CASSFGLEQYF	TGTGCCAGCAGCTTTGGACTCGAGCAGTACTTC
few	TRBJ1-5	.	15	TRBV9	CASSPYRELGQPQHF	TGTGCCAGCAGCCCTTACAGGGAGTTGGGTCAGCCCCAGCATTTT
.	TRBJ2-2	TRBD1	16	TRBV11-3	CASSPWDRPGAGELFF	TGTGCCAGCAGCCCGTGGGACAGACCAGGCGCCGGGGAGCTGTTTTTT
.	TRBJ2-6	.	16	TRBV12-3/TRBV12-4	CASSFLEFSGANVLTF	TGTGCCAGCAGTTTTCTCGAGTTCTCTGGGGCCAACGTCCTGACTTTC
many	TRBJ2-3	.	11	TRBV20-1	CSASGSDTQYF	TGCAGTGCTAGTGGGTCAGATACGCAGTATTTT
.	TRBJ2-3	TRBD2	15	TRBV12-3/TRBV12-4	CASSGLAASTDTQYF	TGTGCCAGCAGTGGACTAGCGGCTAGCACAGATACGCAGTATTTT
.	TRBJ1-6	.	14	TRBV7-9	CATLSVTGLSPLHF	TGTGCGACCCTGAGCGTAACAGGGCTTTCACCCCTCCACTTT
.	TRBJ2-7	TRBD1	12	TRBV29-1	CSVTGQGYEQYF	TGCAGCGTCACCGGACAGGGCTACGAGCAGTACTTC
few	TRBJ1-1	.	15	TRBV19	CASSASVFLNTEAFF	TGTGCCAGTAGTGCCTCAGTATTCCTTAACACTGAAGCTTTCTTT
.	TRBJ2-7	TRBD1	17	TRBV4-1	CASSQAEPGQGLYEQYF	TGCGCCAGCAGCCAAGCAGAGCCGGGACAGGGGCTCTACGAGCAGTACTTC
few	TRBJ1-2	.	13	TRBV27	CASTPGGSMDYTF	TGTGCCAGCACCCCGGGAGGATCGATGGACTACACCTTC
few	TRBJ2-1	TRBD2	14	TRBV9	CASSPASGDNEQFF	TGTGCCAGCAGCCCGGCTAGCGGGGACAATGAGCAGTTCTTC
.	TRBJ2-7	.	12	TRBV6-6	CASSSAYGEQYF	TGTGCCAGCAGCTCCGCCTATGGCGAGCAGTACTTC
few	TRBJ2-5	.	13	TRBV7-9	CASGYGDFGTQYF	TGTGCCAGTGGATACGGAGATTTCGGGACCCAGTACTTC